A selection of T cell receptor beta chains follows, all from one sample in a study of blood T cell repertoires in COVID-19. Libraries were prepared by immunoSEQ multiplex PCR; TCRdb keeps only in-frame clonotypes and omits some of them. The sample yields approximately 51,000 clones, about 85% seen once. The sequenced sample consisted of peripheral blood. All receptors come from a man aged 35-49 years with active COVID-19. CDR3s include the opening cysteine and the closing phenylalanine or tryptophan. The D gene is left open where the match is weak. Not every row has a clone size; where given, it reads once, few, many or a size class.

d_call	clone_size	v_call	j_call	cdr3_aa	cdr3_nt
.	.	TRBV24-1	TRBJ2-2	CATSEAGTGELFF	TGTGCCACCAGTGAGGCGGGCACCGGGGAGCTGTTTTTT
.	.	TRBV11-2	TRBJ2-2	CASSLGVGGGSSNTGELFF	TGTGCCAGCAGCTTAGGGGTCGGTGGGGGGAGTTCGAACACCGGGGAGCTGTTTTTT
TRBD2	.	TRBV5-4	TRBJ2-1	CASSGGTSGRAYNEQFF	TGTGCCAGCAGCGGCGGGACTAGCGGGAGGGCCTACAATGAGCAGTTCTTC
TRBD2	.	TRBV28	TRBJ2-7	CASSSRLAGTYEQYF	TGTGCCAGCAGTTCCAGACTAGCGGGAACCTACGAGCAGTACTTC
.	.	TRBV18	TRBJ2-1	CASSRLGWAGNEQFF	TGTGCCAGCTCCCGACTAGGCTGGGCAGGGAATGAGCAGTTCTTC
.	.	TRBV21-1	TRBJ2-1	CASSKMASGRLRYNEQFF	TGTGCCAGCAGCAAAATGGCAAGCGGGAGGCTAAGGTACAATGAGCAGTTCTTC
.	.	TRBV5-1	TRBJ2-7	CASSLAEGYEQYF	TGCGCCAGCAGCTTGGCCGAGGGATACGAGCAGTACTTC
.	.	TRBV7-3	TRBJ2-5	CASSFLGGETQYF	TGTGCCAGCAGCTTCCTAGGGGGAGAGACCCAGTACTTC
.	.	TRBV28	TRBJ1-5	CASSTGGGSNQPQHF	TGTGCCAGCAGTACGGGGGGCGGTAGCAATCAGCCCCAGCATTTT
TRBD1	.	TRBV19	TRBJ1-5	CASSLIQGDQPQHF	TGTGCCAGTAGTTTAATACAGGGGGATCAGCCCCAGCATTTT
.	few	TRBV5-6	TRBJ2-7	CASSRARFAPSYEQYF	TGTGCCAGCAGCCGCGCCCGTTTTGCACCCTCCTACGAGCAGTACTTC
TRBD1	.	TRBV28	TRBJ1-2	CASSERDRDLFYGYTF	TGTGCCAGCAGTGAGCGGGACAGGGACCTTTTCTATGGCTACACCTTC
.	.	TRBV6-4	TRBJ1-1	CATPRGRWDTEAFF	TGTGCCACCCCTCGAGGCCGGTGGGACACTGAAGCTTTCTTT
.	.	TRBV11-2	TRBJ1-1	CASSFRSDWGDTEAFF	TGTGCCAGCAGCTTCCGGTCCGACTGGGGGGACACTGAAGCTTTCTTT
.	.	TRBV4-2	TRBJ2-1	CASSHLNEQFF	TGTGCCAGCAGCCACTTAAATGAGCAGTTCTTC
TRBD1	.	TRBV5-5	TRBJ2-1	CASTWTGDNEQFF	TGTGCCAGCACCTGGACAGGAGACAATGAGCAGTTCTTC
TRBD2	.	TRBV28	TRBJ2-7	CASSFSPREVRVDEQYF	TGTGCCAGCAGTTTCTCCCCGCGGGAGGTTAGGGTTGACGAGCAGTACTTC
.	once	TRBV5-1	TRBJ2-3	CASSLGRGLSTDTQYF	TGCGCCAGCAGCTTGGGTCGCGGGCTTAGCACAGATACGCAGTATTTT
TRBD1	once	TRBV28	TRBJ2-1	CASSLWGTAGYNEQFF	TGTGCCAGCAGTTTATGGGGGACAGCAGGATACAATGAGCAGTTCTTC
TRBD1	.	TRBV5-5	TRBJ2-2	CASSLEGARNTGELFF	TGTGCCAGCAGCTTGGAGGGGGCTAGGAACACCGGGGAGCTGTTTTTT
TRBD1	.	TRBV27	TRBJ1-1	CASSLGPTGAGEAFF	TGTGCCAGCAGTTTAGGCCCAACAGGGGCGGGTGAAGCTTTCTTT
.	.	TRBV16	TRBJ2-1	CASSHRRFSYNEQFF	TGTGCCAGCAGCCACCGGCGGTTCTCCTACAATGAGCAGTTCTTC
.	.	TRBV18	TRBJ1-1	CASSPLPFRGTEAFF	TGTGCCAGCTCACCATTGCCGTTCCGGGGCACTGAAGCTTTCTTT
TRBD1	.	TRBV3-1/TRBV3-2	TRBJ1-5	CASSPDRAGQPQHF	TGTGCCAGCAGCCCCGACAGGGCGGGTCAGCCCCAGCATTTT
TRBD1	.	TRBV5-1	TRBJ2-7	CASSYSGTGDEQYF	TGCGCCAGCAGCTACTCCGGGACAGGCGACGAGCAGTACTTC
.	once	TRBV27	TRBJ2-2	CASSPIPASILDGELFF	TGTGCCAGCAGTCCGATCCCTGCTAGCATCTTAGACGGGGAGCTGTTTTTT
.	once	TRBV9	TRBJ2-1	CASSGSSYNEQFF	TGTGCCAGCAGCGGGAGCTCCTACAATGAGCAGTTCTTC
TRBD1	.	TRBV28	TRBJ2-2	CASSLRDRGDTGELFF	TGTGCCAGCAGTTTACGGGACAGGGGTGACACCGGGGAGCTGTTTTTT
.	.	TRBV5-1	TRBJ2-7	CASSLGASYEQYF	TGCGCCAGCAGCTTGGGCGCGAGCTACGAGCAGTACTTC
.	.	TRBV25-1	TRBJ1-2	CASSDLLGGGRSYGYTF	TGTGCCAGCAGTGATCTTCTAGGCGGGGGGCGATCGTATGGCTACACCTTC
TRBD1	.	TRBV6-5	TRBJ2-4	CASSPGTVKNIQYF	TGTGCCAGCAGTCCCGGGACAGTTAAAAACATTCAGTACTTC
TRBD1	.	TRBV19	TRBJ1-4	CASSSDTGAVTEKLFF	TGTGCCAGTAGTAGCGATACAGGGGCAGTCACAGAAAAACTGTTTTTT
TRBD2	few	TRBV28	TRBJ2-7	CAIGGSYEQYF	TGTGCCATCGGGGGGTCCTACGAGCAGTACTTC
.	.	TRBV15	TRBJ2-3	CATSRDRGKTDTQYF	TGTGCCACCAGCAGAGATCGCGGGAAAACAGATACGCAGTATTTT
.	.	TRBV29-1	TRBJ2-1	CSVEGGYEEQFF	TGCAGCGTTGAAGGAGGATATGAGGAGCAGTTCTTC
TRBD1	.	TRBV27	TRBJ1-4	CASSLLWGQGTVSDEKLFF	TGTGCCAGCAGTTTATTATGGGGACAGGGTACTGTATCAGATGAAAAACTGTTTTTT
TRBD1	.	TRBV9	TRBJ1-2	CASSGGTVGYTF	TGTGCCAGCAGCGGGGGGACAGTCGGCTACACCTTC
TRBD1	few	TRBV18	TRBJ1-6	CASSRDSSSGSPLHF	TGTGCCAGCTCAAGGGACAGTTCGTCCGGATCACCCCTCCACTTT
.	.	TRBV27	TRBJ1-6	CARTGWELRRNSPLHF	TGTGCCAGGACAGGATGGGAGCTGAGGAGGAATTCACCCCTCCACTTT
TRBD2	.	TRBV19	TRBJ2-1	CASSLSGTFFREQFF	TGTGCCAGTAGTCTTAGCGGGACCTTTTTCCGTGAGCAGTTCTTC
.	.	TRBV30	TRBJ2-3	CAWSVMVGATDTQYF	TGTGCCTGGAGTGTAATGGTGGGGGCGACAGATACGCAGTATTTT
.	.	TRBV27	TRBJ2-7	CASSLGSEQYF	TGTGCCAGCAGTTTAGGTAGCGAGCAGTACTTC
.	.	TRBV11-3	TRBJ2-2	CASSHRKGDTGELFF	TGTGCCAGCAGCCACCGGAAGGGAGACACCGGGGAGCTGTTTTTT
.	.	TRBV28	TRBJ2-1	CASTPEGDEQFF	TGTGCCAGCACCCCGGAGGGAGATGAGCAGTTCTTC
TRBD1	.	TRBV6-5	TRBJ2-7	CASTGGTGKYEQYF	TGTGCCAGCACCGGAGGGACAGGGAAATACGAGCAGTACTTC
.	.	TRBV27	TRBJ1-5	CASSPLGDHQPQHF	TGTGCCAGCAGCCCTTTAGGGGATCATCAGCCCCAGCATTTT
.	.	TRBV18	TRBJ2-7	CASSPPTGTYEQYF	TGTGCCAGCTCTCCCCCGACAGGAACCTACGAGCAGTACTTC
.	.	TRBV27	TRBJ2-7	CATLGGDYEQYF	TGTGCCACCCTCGGAGGGGATTACGAGCAGTACTTC
.	.	TRBV5-1	TRBJ1-2	CASSPGNIYGYTF	TGCGCCAGCAGCCCGGGGAATATTTATGGCTACACCTTC
.	.	TRBV21-1	TRBJ1-5	CASSRGAGYQPQHF	TGTGCCAGCAGCCGAGGTGCGGGATATCAGCCCCAGCATTTT
.	once	TRBV27	TRBJ2-2	CASSLRGGGELFF	TGTGCCAGCAGTTTAAGGGGAGGCGGGGAGCTGTTTTTT
.	.	TRBV9	TRBJ2-5	CASSVGAAQETQYF	TGTGCCAGCAGCGTAGGGGCAGCCCAAGAGACCCAGTACTTC
.	.	TRBV4-1	TRBJ2-2	CASSQEPQGGTGELFF	TGCGCCAGCAGCCAAGAACCCCAGGGCGGCACCGGGGAGCTGTTTTTT
TRBD2	.	TRBV7-2	TRBJ2-3	CASSSRLAGGSTDTQYF	TGTGCCAGCAGCTCAAGACTAGCGGGGGGAAGCACAGATACGCAGTATTTT
TRBD1	.	TRBV7-8	TRBJ1-3	CASTLGQGNGNTIYF	TGTGCCAGCACCCTCGGACAGGGTAATGGAAACACCATATATTTT
TRBD1	.	TRBV29-1	TRBJ2-7	CSVEEGQGRYEQYF	TGCAGCGTTGAAGAGGGACAGGGGAGGTACGAGCAGTACTTC
TRBD2	.	TRBV10-2	TRBJ2-1	CASSIGLAGVNEQFF	TGCGCCAGCAGTATTGGACTAGCGGGAGTTAATGAGCAGTTCTTC